This T cell receptor beta chain was captured in a study of T cells in Graves' hyperthyroidism and ophthalmopathy. TCR beta CDR3 regions were amplified from RNA transcripts. Initially, a first-round RT-PCR of the TCR CDR3 employed the HTBI primer set. TCRdb used MiXCR to reprocess the multiplex PCR reads, holding one entry per CDR3 protein. This table has under 400,000 distinct CDR3 sequences, approximately 13% appearing once. This clonotype was observed at least ten times. The antigen is undetermined. The CDR3 runs 15 residues. CDR1 is MNHNS and CDR2 is SASEGT in the germline V gene. V was clipped by 6 bases and J by 5 bases, with 19 bases between them. The study excluded patients with uncontrolled infection, other autoimmune disease, pregnancy or lactation. Orbital computed tomography, thyroid ultrasound, serum thyroxine and TRAb, and clinical symptoms together informed the diagnoses. The study, taken as a whole, reports: Ophthalmopathy prediction by the model preceded onset by a median 6.5 months.

This TCR was sampled from a woman between 18 and 29 years old with Graves' hyperthyroidism. Source material: blood. The V and J genes are TRBV6-1 and TRBJ2-5, with D unresolved. The CDR3 is CASSSLGEPQETQYF. The CDR3 region has the DNA TGTGCCAGCAGCAGCCTAGGCGAACCCCAGGAGACCCAGTACTTC.